Below are 31 T cell receptor beta chains sequenced from a single sample in a study of T cells in Graves' hyperthyroidism and ophthalmopathy (dated by TCRdb to the late 2010s). Library generation was performed with multiplex PCR. TCRdb records Illumina HiSeq 2000 as the sequencer. The TCR beta CDR3 regions were amplified from RNA transcripts. The first round of RT-PCR for the TCR CDR3 was performed with the HTBI primer set and the Qiagen OneStep RT-PCR kit. TCRdb trimmed the raw reads at Q25, called clones with MiXCR and kept productive beta chains. Each entry merges the rows of one CDR3 protein and shows their most common DNA and genes. The table for this sample lists approximately 510,000 distinct CDR3 sequences; about 45% of them were counted only once. About 43% of the sample comes from the top ten. The sample taken for sequencing was peripheral blood or thyroid tissue (not recorded which). The receptors shown here come from an adult woman with Graves' disease, either hyperthyroidism or ophthalmopathy (not recorded which).

In this sample, this clonotype turned up a few times. CDR3 residues: CSVEFPGRSYEQYF. The CDR3 DNA sequence: TGCAGCGTTGAATTTCCAGGACGGTCCTACGAGCAGTACTTC. The chain couples TRBV29-1 to TRBJ2-7; D gene unclear. The ends were cut back, 2 bases at V and 1 base at J, with 12 bases in the middle. The CDR3 contains 14 residues. CDR1 is SQVTM, CDR2 ANQGSEA, per germline.

This clonotype appeared a single time. One junction end disagrees with the germline gene, perhaps due to a read error. The J gene is TRBJ1-6, the V gene TRBV7-9; D is unclear. The germline CDR1 and CDR2 sequences are SEHNR and FQNEAQ (reference sequence). The CDR3 totals 12 residues. This chain's CDR3 is CASSGVGPPPHF. DNA of the CDR3: TGTGCCAGCAGCGGGGTGGGTCCACCCCCCCACTTT.

This clonotype was seen ten or more times. The rearrangement links TRBV12-3 or TRBV12-4 to TRBJ2-7; TRBD2 matches at 8 bases. This CDR3 region has 13 residues. The J segment lost 6 bases and the V segment lost 3 bases, leaving 4 bases of the junction unmatched. CDR3 coding DNA: TGTGCCAGCAGTTTTGGGACTAGACGCGAGCAGTACTTC. Translated: CASSFGTRREQYF.

The chain is built from TRBV28 and TRBJ1-5, with unresolved D. CDR3 length: 14 amino acids. Germline loops: CDR1 MDHEN, CDR2 SYDVKM. V was clipped by 6 bases and J by 7 bases, with 16 bases between them. This CDR3 is CASSNRPVGQPQHF. CDR3 coding DNA: TGTGCCAGCAGCAACAGACCTGTCGGGCAGCCCCAGCATTTT. Combining the CDR3 with reference TRBV28 and TRBJ1-5 gives the whole variable domain DVKVTQSSRYLVKRTGEKVFLECVQDMDHENMFWYRQDPGLGLRLIYFSYDVKMKEKGDIPEGYSVSREKKERFSLILESASTNQTSMYLCASSNRPVGQPQHFGDGTRLSIL.

This clonotype was counted many times. The chain links TRBV10-3 to TRBJ2-3; D possibly matches TRBD1 or TRBD2 (5 bases each). The germline CDR1 and CDR2 sequences are ENHRY and SYGVKD. The CDR3 runs 15 residues. V was cut by 3 bases and J by 1 base, with 11 bases left in between. The CDR3 sequence: CAISDPGTRTDTQYF. CDR3 in DNA: TGTGCCATCAGTGATCCAGGGACCCGCACAGATACGCAGTATTTT.

This clonotype was seen a few times. The chain recombines TRBV2 with TRBJ1-1, with TRBD1 identical over 8 bases. Germline V lookup: CDR1 SNHLY, CDR2 FYNNEI. J was trimmed by 10 bases and V by 5 bases; bases with no gene match: 6. The CDR3 totals 12 residues. DNA for the CDR3: TGTGCCAGCAGTTACCCGACAGGGGTAGCTTTCTTT. It yields the protein CASSYPTGVAFF.

The chain is built from TRBV20-1 and TRBJ2-7, with 9 bases fitting TRBD2. This CDR3 comprises 11 residues. The germline V gene has CDR1 DFQATT and CDR2 SNEGSKA (reference sequence). Trimming at V came to 1 base and at J to 10 bases, leaving 2 bases not matched to a gene. This chain's CDR3 is CSARGGRVQYF. The CDR3 DNA reads as TGCAGTGCTAGAGGCGGGAGGGTACAGTACTTC.

The J gene is TRBJ1-6, the V gene TRBV20-1; the match to TRBD1 covers 9 bases. The CDR3 sequence is 17 residues long. The germline CDR1 and CDR2 sequences are DFQATT and SNEGSKA (reference sequence). With V trimmed by 6 bases and J by 5 bases, 14 bases remained unmatched. This CDR3 reads CSAMGQGGRRDNSPLHF. The CDR3 coding sequence is TGCAGTGCAATGGGACAGGGAGGTCGTAGGGATAATTCACCCCTCCACTTT.

This clonotype showed up many times. V usage is TRBV19 and J usage is TRBJ2-7; 8 nucleotides line up with TRBD2. Germline V gene lookup returns CDR1 LNHDA and CDR2 SQIVND (reference sequence). The CDR3 totals 12 residues. Trimming cost V 10 bases and J 6 bases; bases outside gene matches: 8. CDR3 loop: CATSGSGSEQYF. CDR3 bases: TGTGCCACAAGCGGGAGCGGCAGCGAGCAGTACTTC.

This clonotype was observed a handful of times. The gene calls are TRBV7-9 and TRBJ2-2; D is perhaps TRBD1 or TRBD2 (6 bases each). The V and J ends lost 5 bases and 1 base respectively, with 17 bases between them. The germline V gene encodes CDR1 SEHNR and CDR2 FQNEAQ (reference sequence). The CDR3 is made up of 17 amino acids. In DNA, the CDR3 is TGTGCCAGCAGCCCGAGGGCTGGGGGGCGGAACACCGGGGAGCTGTTTTTT. Its protein product is CASSPRAGGRNTGELFF.

This clonotype occurred a few times. The J gene is TRBJ1-1, the V gene TRBV29-1, with TRBD1 matching over 10 bases. From germline, CDR1 is SQVTM and CDR2 ANQGSEA. After removal of 4 bases from V and 3 bases from J, the junction contained 5 bases not matched to a gene. The CDR3 totals 14 residues. CDR3 sequence: CSVGTGGRYTEAFF. CDR3 bases: TGCAGCGTTGGGACAGGGGGTCGGTACACTGAAGCTTTCTTT.

This chain uses TRBV30 with TRBJ2-5; D assignment may be TRBD1 or TRBD2 (7 bases each). Germline V CDR1 and CDR2: GTSNPN, SVGIG (reference sequence). The CDR3 contains 13 residues. The V and J ends lost 3 bases and 5 bases respectively, with 13 bases between them. The CDR3 reads CAWSAGGEETQYF. The DNA of the CDR3 is TGTGCCTGGAGCGCAGGGGGGGAGGAGACCCAGTACTTC.

The genes are TRBV2 and TRBJ2-2, with a weak D call TRBD1 (6 bases). This CDR3 is 13 amino acids long. Germline V gives CDR1 SNHLY, CDR2 FYNNEI. V gave up 7 bases and J gave up 5 bases, with 11 bases separating them. CDR3: CASTTTGTGELFF. DNA of the CDR3: TGTGCCAGCACCACTACAGGGACCGGGGAGCTGTTTTTT.

Turning to this clonotype: The junction and the germline gene differ at one end; a read error may be behind it. This chain joins TRBV29-1 and TRBJ2-7, with D possibly matching TRBD1 (6 bases). The CDR3 loop spans 10 amino acids. Germline CDR1 reads SQVTM; CDR2 reads ANQGSEA. CDR3 sequence: CTGHSYEQYF. The DNA of the CDR3 is TGTACAGGGCACTCCTACGAGCAGTACTTC.

The CDR3 loop is CASSVLGGETQYF. For the CDR3, the DNA is TGTGCCAGCAGTGTCCTGGGGGGGGAGACCCAGTACTTC. This rearrangement joins TRBV2 to TRBJ2-5; TRBD2 matches at 7 bases. V dropped 4 bases and J dropped 5; count of bases not matched to a gene: 4. Looked up from germline, CDR1 is SNHLY and CDR2 is FYNNEI. The CDR3 runs 13 residues.

This clonotype was counted between two and nine times. The rearrangement links TRBV11-2 to TRBJ2-5, with D maybe TRBD1 (5 bases). CDR3 length: 14 amino acids. V lost 4 bases, J lost 5 bases, and 14 bases lay in between. Germline assignment: CDR1 SGHAT and CDR2 FQNNGV. The CDR3 DNA reads TGTGCCAGCAGCTCCCCTCAGGGAAGGGAGACCCAGTACTTC. Amino acid sequence: CASSSPQGRETQYF.

The chain has TRBV5-1 and TRBJ2-7, with D hard to call. The V and J ends lost 5 bases and 4 bases respectively, with 16 bases between them. This CDR3 has 14 amino acids. CDR1 is SGHRS, CDR2 YFSETQ, per germline. The chain's CDR3 is CASSAGRLRYEQYF. The CDR3 nucleotides read TGCGCCAGCAGTGCAGGCCGGCTTAGGTACGAGCAGTACTTC.

This sequence joins TRBV20-1 and TRBJ2-5, with D possibly matching TRBD2 (5 bases). The CDR3 loop spans 13 amino acids. Germline CDR1 and CDR2: DFQATT and SNEGSKA (reference sequence). V gave up 2 bases and J gave up 4 bases, with 11 bases separating them. CDR3 nucleotide sequence: TGCAGTGCTAGAACTAGGGCGAGAGAGACCCAGTACTTC. Translating gives CSARTRARETQYF.

V is TRBV2 and J is TRBJ2-6; 14 bases align to TRBD2. Trimming cost V 3 bases and J 0 bases; bases outside gene matches: 4. The CDR3 extends over 19 amino acids. CDR1 is SNHLY and CDR2 is FYNNEI in the germline V gene. The CDR3 spells CASSEAGLAGDSGANVLTF. For the CDR3, the DNA is TGTGCCAGCAGTGAGGCGGGACTAGCGGGAGACTCTGGGGCCAACGTCCTGACTTTC. Looking up the rest from reference TRBV2 and TRBJ2-6 gives the full variable domain: EPEVTQTPSHQVTQMGQEVILRCVPISNHLYFYWYRQILGQKVEFLVSFYNNEISEKSEIFDDQFSVERPDGSNFTLKIRSTKLEDSAMYFCASSEAGLAGDSGANVLTFGAGSRLTVL.

The gene calls are TRBV7-3 and TRBJ2-3; 12 nucleotides align to TRBD2. CDR3 length: 12 amino acids. CDR1 SGHTA and CDR2 FQGTGA come from the germline V gene. Trimming at V came to 5 bases and at J to 14 bases, leaving 5 bases not matched to a gene. CDR3: CASSPLAGGGYF. CDR3 DNA sequence: TGTGCCAGCAGCCCACTAGCGGGAGGCGGGTATTTT.

There are a few counts of this clonotype. The chain uses TRBV7-9 and TRBJ2-5, with D tentatively TRBD2 (6 bases). This CDR3 comprises 14 residues. The V gene lost 6 bases and the J gene lost 9 bases, with 20 bases spanning the gap. Germline V gives CDR1 SEHNR, CDR2 FQNEAQ (reference sequence). CDR3 nucleotide sequence: TGTGCCAGCAGTTTTAGAGGGGATGGGGGGTCCCAGTACTTC. It translates to CASSFRGDGGSQYF.

In this sample, this clonotype turned up many times. This chain joins TRBV6-6 and TRBJ1-1; possibly TRBD1 for D (6 bases). V shed 2 bases and J shed 8 bases, with 12 bases lying between them. Looked up from germline, CDR1 is MNHNY and CDR2 is SVGAGI (reference sequence). The CDR3 has 13 residues. CDR3 loop: CASSYAQQGEAFF. The CDR3 coding sequence is TGTGCCAGCAGTTACGCCCAACAGGGAGAAGCTTTCTTT.

V usage is TRBV15 and J usage is TRBJ1-6; 8 nucleotides agree with TRBD1. The CDR3 loop spans 17 amino acids. Per the germline V gene, CDR1 is LNHNV and CDR2 is YYDKDF (reference sequence). V shed 4 bases, J shed 9 bases, and the junction held 14 bases outside the gene matches. CDR3: CATSITGNRGIGSPLHF. DNA of the CDR3: TGTGCCACCAGCATCACCGGGAACAGGGGGATAGGTTCACCCCTCCACTTT.

This chain uses TRBV5-1 with TRBJ1-1; 8 bases are shared with TRBD1. J lost 3 bases, V lost 3 bases, and 10 bases had no gene match. In germline, CDR1 is SGHRS, CDR2 YFSETQ. CDR3 length: 16 amino acids. The chain's CDR3 is CASSSTGLTGDTEAFF. For the CDR3, the DNA is TGCGCCAGCAGCTCGACCGGGCTGACAGGGGACACTGAAGCTTTCTTT.

There are a few counts of this clonotype. The chain carries TRBV15 and TRBJ1-5, with D unclear. The CDR3 has 13 residues. Germline V CDR1 and CDR2: LNHNV, YYDKDF (reference sequence). The V end lost 0 bases, the J end lost 4 bases, and 4 bases lay between the germline ends. CDR3 residues: CATSRDLNQPQHF. CDR3 in DNA: TGTGCCACCAGCAGAGATCTGAATCAGCCCCAGCATTTT.

The table lists this clonotype with a few counts. The chain carries TRBV7-2 and TRBJ2-6, with D possibly matching TRBD2 (5 bases). This CDR3 is 12 amino acids long. The germline V and J ends were trimmed by 5 bases and 9 bases, with 8 bases remaining between them. Germline lookup yields CDR1 SGHTA and CDR2 FQGNSA. CDR3 in amino acids: CASSHRDNVLTF. The CDR3 DNA follows: TGTGCCAGCAGCCACCGGGACAACGTCCTGACTTTC.

The chain combines TRBV28 with TRBJ1-1; D is unresolved. This CDR3 region has 14 residues. Trimming took off 6 bases at V and 2 bases at J, with 13 bases between the two ends. CDR1 MDHEN and CDR2 SYDVKM come from the germline V gene. CDR3 sequence reads: CASSGGISNTEAFF. The CDR3 DNA is TGTGCCAGCAGCGGTGGGATTTCAAACACTGAAGCTTTCTTT. The whole variable domain, filled in from reference TRBV28 and TRBJ1-1, reads DVKVTQSSRYLVKRTGEKVFLECVQDMDHENMFWYRQDPGLGLRLIYFSYDVKMKEKGDIPEGYSVSREKKERFSLILESASTNQTSMYLCASSGGISNTEAFFGQGTRLTVV.

With respect to this clonotype: Relative to the germline gene, one junction end is altered; a read error may explain this. This chain uses TRBV10-1 with TRBJ1-2; TRBD1 is a possible D gene (6 bases). The germline CDR1 and CDR2 sequences are WNHNN and SYGVQD (reference sequence). CDR3 length equals 13 residues. CDR3 in DNA: TGTGCCAGCAGTTACAGGGAGATGGATGGCTACACCTTC. Translated, it gives CASSYREMDGYTF.

The genes are TRBV7-2 and TRBJ2-7; perhaps TRBD2 as D (5 bases). The germline gives CDR1 SGHTA, CDR2 FQGNSA. V dropped 5 bases and J dropped 3 bases, with 14 bases sitting between them. CDR3 length: 14 residues. Here the CDR3 reads CASSPSGRLYEQYF. In nucleotides, the CDR3 is TGTGCCAGCAGCCCCAGCGGACGACTCTACGAGCAGTACTTC.

The chain joins TRBV20-1 to TRBJ1-4, with a weak D call TRBD1 (6 bases). The CDR3 is 17 amino acids. Looked up from germline, CDR1 is DFQATT and CDR2 is SNEGSKA (reference sequence). Trimming cost V 2 bases and J 2 bases, with 18 bases left between them. This CDR3 is CSARPGSGGGTNEKLFF. DNA for the CDR3: TGCAGTGCTAGACCCGGTTCTGGGGGGGGCACTAATGAAAAACTGTTTTTT.

In DNA form, the CDR3 reads TGTGCCAGCAGCCCGGCGGCCTGGGGAGAGACCCAGTACTTC. Its translation is CASSPAAWGETQYF. The chain uses TRBV11-1 and TRBJ2-5, with D unresolved. The CDR3 contains 14 residues. Deletions cut 5 bases from V and 4 bases from J, with 14 bases between. Germline V lookup: CDR1 SGHAT, CDR2 FQDESV (reference sequence).